What follows is one TCR beta chain and its context. V was trimmed by 7 bases and J by 15 bases, leaving 16 bases between them. The CDR3 is 12 residues long. Germline CDR1 LGHNT, CDR2 FRNRAP. This record comes from a study of identical twins. TCRdb used MiXCR to reprocess the 5' RACE reads, holding one entry per CDR3 protein. The sample contains around 690,000 distinct CDR3 sequences, around 21% of which appear only once. These data also featured in a second study, about T cells expressing NK-cell markers. That source notes: Of the CD8+ T cells in more than five donors, about 1.0-7.5% belonged to dominant NKG2C+ clonotypes. Also leading the CD3+CD56-NKG2C+ fraction in a few donors were these clonotypes. No clear determination of HCMV specificity was made for expanded NKG2C+ T cell clones.

The rearrangement joins TRBV12-5 to TRBJ1-6; D call uncertain. Sequenced input: PBMCs. The receptor comes from a woman under 30 in good health. This chain's CDR3 is CASAEVGPLLHF. The CDR3 nucleotides are TGTGCTAGTGCCGAGGTTGGTCCGCTCCTCCACTTT.